This T cell receptor (beta chain) appears in the sequencing data of a study of regulatory T cells in long-lasting Graves disease. The CDR3 is 14 residues long. Germline V gives CDR1 MDHEN, CDR2 SYDVKM. Deletions cut 8 bases from V and 5 bases from J, with 19 bases between. General study results and limits: Gene preferences differed: TRBV28, TRBJ1-2, TRBJ2-5 in persistent cases.

Details on this clonotype: As yet, its antigen is unknown. A much more abundant neighbour one base away suggests this may be a read error.

Time point given: persistent/refractory GD, antithyroid drugs over 5 years with positive TRAb. RNA from PBMCs was the source of the TCR library. By American Thyroid Association guidelines, Graves' disease was diagnosed in the cohort. Arm-PCR with iRepertoire HTBI primers amplified the CDR3 regions for these TCR beta libraries. One entry per CDR3 protein, called by TCRdb with MiXCR from the multiplex PCR reads. The repertoire includes a few hundred thousand distinct CDR3 sequences, roughly 22% of them detected once, and roughly 13% sits in the top ten. V usage is TRBV28 and J usage is TRBJ2-7; D call uncertain. This clonotype was obtained from a female donor with Graves disease. Sequenced here: peripheral blood mononuclear cells (PBMCs), sampled when the disease was refractory, from a patient treated with antithyroid drugs. For the CDR3, the DNA is TGTGCCAGCCCTCTCCCCCTCATCCGGGACGAGCAGTACTTC. Protein sequence: CASPLPLIRDEQYF.